This TCR beta chain was profiled in a study of blood T cells in healthy people across ages. Study-level points and caveats: Comparison with aged donors showed that long-lived donors had more naive CD4+ cells and higher diversity.

This clonotype appeared many times. Its antigen is as yet unknown. A junction end diverges from the germline sequence, so it may reflect a read error. CDR3 size: 12 residues. CDR1 is SGHRS, CDR2 YFSETQ, per germline. Primers used in a second PCR of roughly 7 to 12 cycles were a sample-barcoded 5' primer and a J-beta primer mix. MiXCR, applied by TCRdb to the 5' RACE reads, yields one record per CDR3 protein. The sample has approximately 670,000 distinct CDR3 sequences; approximately 40% are singletons. The sequenced material came from blood. The receptor's source is a man at least 80 years old in good health. This chain connects TRBV5-1 to TRBJ2-7; a weak D match, TRBD1 (6 bases). Written as DNA, the CDR3 is TGTGCCAGCAGCCAACAGGGTAATGAGCAGTACTTC. It yields the protein CASSQQGNEQYF. The entire variable domain, with the rest obtained from reference TRBV5-1 and TRBJ2-7, is as follows: KAGVTQTPRYLIKTRGQQVTLSCSPISGHRSVSWYQQTPGQGLQFLFEYFSETQRNKGNFPGRFSGRQFSNSRSEMNVSTLELGDSALYLCASSQQGNEQYFGPGTRLTVT.